Listed below are T cell receptor beta chains from one sample, sequenced in a study of blood T cell repertoires in COVID-19. Sequenced by immunoSEQ multiplex PCR; TCRdb stores in-frame clones only, minus some. The sample has a few hundred thousand clones, approximately 90% seen once; the top ten hold around 9.3%. Sequencing was performed on PBMCs or T cells enriched from blood (not recorded which). The receptor set was obtained from a woman aged 18 to 35 who had recovered from COVID-19. CDR3s include the opening cysteine and the closing phenylalanine or tryptophan.

CDR3: CASFHSQGLAGGKYF; V: TRBV19
CDR3: CASSLDLVQETQYF; V: TRBV7-2
CDR3: CASRDSGRIADTQYF; V: TRBV7-3
CDR3: CATSRDNGTGLFGDPTEAFF; V: TRBV15
CDR3: CASSPRTSGGYQETQYF; V: TRBV18
CDR3: CASSRQGRDQPQHF; V: TRBV2
CDR3: CASRLGLAAPDTQYF; V: TRBV2
CDR3: CSSMGDRLYTEAFF; V: TRBV29-1
CDR3: CASSQSGQGRSEAFF; V: TRBV4-1
CDR3: CASSFWTSMNTEAFF; V: TRBV7-8
CDR3: CASSLSGRSDEQYF; V: TRBV5-5
CDR3: CASSGDSNTIYF; V: TRBV5-1
CDR3: CASSTPGQGYGYTF; V: TRBV6-5
CDR3: CASSLSVSEQYF; V: TRBV18
CDR3: CAIRGTGGGETQYF; V: TRBV10-3
CDR3: CASSLGRLNTEAFF; V: TRBV7-2